The sequence of this TCR beta chain was determined in a study of T cells after yellow fever vaccination. There are a few counts of this clonotype. V shed 5 bases and J 5 bases; nucleotides not matched to a gene: 5. Germline V CDR1 and CDR2: MNHEY, SVGEGT. This CDR3 spans 14 amino acids. MiXCR, run by TCRdb on the 5' RACE reads, gives a single entry per CDR3 protein. The sample lists fewer than 100,000 distinct CDR3 sequences, roughly 10% seen once, with roughly 17% in the top ten. The rearrangement links TRBV6-2 or TRBV6-3 to TRBJ2-3; 9 nucleotides line up with TRBD1. The sequencing here drew on CD8+ T cells not binding an NS4B(214-222) dextramer, sorted from PBMCs, taken less than 16 days after the first yellow fever vaccination. The clonotype originates from a man aged 18 to 35 who received the YFV17D yellow fever vaccine. The CDR3 bases are TGTGCCAGCAGTACGAGACAGGGGGGAGATACGCAGTATTTT. As protein: CASSTRQGGDTQYF.